Sequencing of this T cell receptor beta chain was carried out in a study of blood T cells in healthy people across ages. Sample-barcoded 5' priming and a J-beta primer mix drove a second PCR of about 7 to 12 cycles. Per sample, CDR3-containing paired-end reads numbered at least 2.5 million. TCRdb processed the 5' RACE reads anew with MiXCR; each CDR3 protein has one entry. This table holds around 1,800,000 distinct CDR3 sequences, roughly two fifths found once. The length of the CDR3 is 14 residues. From germline, CDR1 is MDHEN and CDR2 SYDVKM. Trimming shortened V by 3 bases and J by 8 bases, and 17 bases separated the two germline ends. Each of the donors had 8 to 10 milliliters of peripheral blood drawn into EDTA-treated Vacutainer tubes.

The chain is built from TRBV28 and TRBJ2-7; the D is unclear. This TCR came from a human donor in good health. The specimen was blood. The CDR3 loop reads CASSFDTSLPQQYF. In nucleotides, the CDR3 is TGTGCCAGCAGTTTTGACACCTCCCTCCCCCAGCAGTACTTC.